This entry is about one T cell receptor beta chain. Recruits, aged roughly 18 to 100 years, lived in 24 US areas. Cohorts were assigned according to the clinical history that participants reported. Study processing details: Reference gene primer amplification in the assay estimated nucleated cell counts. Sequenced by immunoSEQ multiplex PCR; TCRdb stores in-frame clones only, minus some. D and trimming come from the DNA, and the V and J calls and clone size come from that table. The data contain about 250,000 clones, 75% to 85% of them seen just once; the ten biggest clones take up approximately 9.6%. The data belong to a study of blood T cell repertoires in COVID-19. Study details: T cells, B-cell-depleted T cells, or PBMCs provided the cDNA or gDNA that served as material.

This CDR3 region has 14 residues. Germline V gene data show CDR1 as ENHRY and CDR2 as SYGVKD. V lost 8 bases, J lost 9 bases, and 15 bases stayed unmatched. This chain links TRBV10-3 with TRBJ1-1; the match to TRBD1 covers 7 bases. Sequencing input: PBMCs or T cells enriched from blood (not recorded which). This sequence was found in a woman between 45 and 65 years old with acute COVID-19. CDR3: CAIGDSTGARKAFF. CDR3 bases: TGTGCCATCGGAGACTCAACAGGGGCAAGGAAAGCTTTCTTT.